This paragraph covers one T cell receptor beta chain sequence. This sample was taken from a study of blood T cell repertoires in COVID-19. The overall study: COVID-19 samples, acute and convalescent, were from the United States, Italy and Spain.

V lost 4 bases to trimming and J lost 2 bases, with 11 bases between them. Germline V gene data show CDR1 as SGDLS and CDR2 as YYNGEE. This CDR3 has 14 residues. Only in-frame clones appear in the TCRdb table, and some are missing; sequencing was by immunoSEQ multiplex PCR. The sample includes fewer than 60,000 clones, about four fifths of them seen just once. The source of this sequence is a man aged 65-85 years with active COVID-19. The V gene is TRBV9, the J gene TRBJ2-3; D is perhaps TRBD2 (6 bases). Sequenced sample: peripheral blood. The CDR3 spells CASSLSGNTDTQYF. In DNA form, the CDR3 reads TGTGCCAGCAGCCTTAGCGGAAACACAGATACGCAGTATTTT. The full variable domain, rest sourced from reference TRBV9 and TRBJ2-3, is DSGVTQTPKHLITATGQRVTLRCSPRSGDLSVYWYQQSLDQGLQFLIQYYNGEERAKGNILERFSAQQFPDLHSELNLSSLELGDSALYFCASSLSGNTDTQYFGPGTRLTVL.